In its sample, the clone carrying this T cell receptor beta chain was seen a few times. Its antigen is currently unknown. These data originate in a study of T-cell memory formation after mild COVID-19. About the research overall: For the most part, TCR clusters were specific to one donor.

Study results and limitations: CM and EM subsets held most contracting CD4+ clones; EMRA held CD8+ ones. Memory sampled before infection contained some responding clones, suggesting cross-reactive memory joined.

V lost 0 bases to trimming and J lost 0 bases, with 8 bases between them. The germline CDR1 and CDR2 sequences are LGHNA and YSLEER. The CDR3 length is 15 residues. Employing constant-segment primers, 5'RACE generated TCR alpha and TCR beta cDNA libraries bearing sample barcodes and UMIs. TCRdb analysed the 5' RACE reads with MiXCR anew, one entry per CDR3 protein. The repertoire holds about 400,000 distinct CDR3 sequences, with roughly 18% as singletons. The chain links TRBV4-3 to TRBJ1-1; D might be TRBD1 (5 bases). The sample taken for sequencing was PBMCs or a T cell subset sorted from them (not recorded which). The receptor's source is a young man who had mild COVID-19 (a few samples of this study predate the infection). Cell type and time point are not known. CDR3 sequence reads: CASSQDRALNTEAFF. CDR3 nucleotide sequence: TGCGCCAGCAGCCAAGACAGGGCCTTGAACACTGAAGCTTTCTTT.